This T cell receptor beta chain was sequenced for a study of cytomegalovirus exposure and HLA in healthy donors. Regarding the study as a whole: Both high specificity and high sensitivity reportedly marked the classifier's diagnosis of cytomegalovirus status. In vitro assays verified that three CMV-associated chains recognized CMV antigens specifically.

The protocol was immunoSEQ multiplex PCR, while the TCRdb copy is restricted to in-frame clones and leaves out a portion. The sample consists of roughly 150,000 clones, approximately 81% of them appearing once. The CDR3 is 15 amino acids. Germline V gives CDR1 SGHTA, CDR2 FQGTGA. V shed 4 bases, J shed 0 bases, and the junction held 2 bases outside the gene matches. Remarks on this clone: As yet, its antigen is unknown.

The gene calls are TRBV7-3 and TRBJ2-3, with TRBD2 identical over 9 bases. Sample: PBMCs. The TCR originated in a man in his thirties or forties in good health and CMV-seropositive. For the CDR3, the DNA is TGTGCCAGCAGCTCTAGCGGGATTAGCACAGATACGCAGTATTTT. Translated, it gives CASSSSGISTDTQYF.